By share of the sample, the clone carrying this T cell receptor (beta chain) is medium-sized. Antigen specificity is unknown. Documented time point: sample taken at primary tumor resection. The cohort: 70 to 75 early-stage, untreated non-small cell lung cancer patients. This sample is part of a study of spatial heterogeneity in lung cancer. Turning to the study itself: The study found that TCR transcript counts in tumor regions correlated strongly with a matched bulk RNA-seq T cell module score.

TCRdb ran MiXCR on the 5' RACE reads and lists one entry per CDR3 protein. The sample records approximately 11,000 distinct CDR3 sequences, about 5% being singletons. The ends were cut back, 7 bases at V and 0 bases at J, with 10 bases in the middle. There are 14 residues in the CDR3. Notes on the study in general: Mutation counts in tumors were tracked by counts of expanded intratumoral alpha and beta TCRs.

The specimen was lung tumor tissue, collected at surgery. The receptor was derived from a male donor with early-stage non-small cell lung cancer. This sequence joins TRBV12-3 or TRBV12-4 and TRBJ2-1, with D uncertain. CDR3 sequence (DNA): TGTGCCAGCATTTCAGTGAGCTCCTACAATGAGCAGTTCTTC. Translated: CASISVSSYNEQFF.